Below are 15 T cell receptor beta chains sequenced from a single sample in a study of CD8+ T cells in alopecia areata. Extraction of RNA preceded its reverse transcription into cDNA, which served as the sequencing template. TCRdb's copy holds only in-frame clones and misses some; the assay was immunoSEQ multiplex PCR. The sample includes about 200,000 clones, 56% of them seen just once. Sequencing was performed on CD8+ T cells sorted from blood. The receptors were gathered from a human donor in good health.

The genes are TRBV15 and TRBJ1-1; D might be TRBD1 (6 bases). CDR3 size: 14 residues. V dropped 4 bases and J dropped 1 base, with 10 bases sitting between them. Germline CDR1 LNHNV, CDR2 YYDKDF (reference sequence). CDR3 DNA: TGTGCCACCAGCATGGAGGGGGGGAACACTGAAGCTTTCTTT. Residues: CATSMEGGNTEAFF.

The chain is built from TRBV27 and TRBJ1-2, with 10 bases matching TRBD1. There are 17 residues in the CDR3. The trim removed 7 bases at V and 4 bases at J, leaving 15 bases unmatched. Germline V gives CDR1 MNHEY, CDR2 SMNVEV (reference sequence). The CDR3 sequence: CASTFLAGQGLGYGYTF. The CDR3 coding sequence is TGTGCCAGCACCTTCTTAGCGGGACAGGGGTTAGGCTATGGCTACACCTTC.

The table lists this clone with a count of one. The J gene is TRBJ1-5, the V gene TRBV30; weak D call: TRBD1 (5 bases). Germline CDR1 reads GTSNPN; CDR2 reads SVGIG (reference sequence). CDR3 length: 12 amino acids. Trimming stripped 5 bases from V and 4 bases from J, with 9 bases between. CDR3 DNA: TGTGCCTGGTCAGGGACGAATCAGCCCCAGCATTTT. This encodes CAWSGTNQPQHF.

This sequence joins TRBV2 and TRBJ1-1; D unresolved. Germline lookup yields CDR1 SNHLY and CDR2 FYNNEI. V dropped 8 bases and J dropped 5 bases, with 3 bases sitting between them. This CDR3 spans 9 amino acids. CDR3 DNA sequence: TGTGCCAGCGGGACTGAAGCTTTCTTT. It is translated as CASGTEAFF. Based on the CDR3 plus reference TRBV2 and TRBJ1-1, the full variable domain is EPEVTQTPSHQVTQMGQEVILRCVPISNHLYFYWYRQILGQKVEFLVSFYNNEISEKSEIFDDQFSVERPDGSNFTLKIRSTKLEDSAMYFCASGTEAFFGQGTRLTVV.

The rearrangement links TRBV7-9 to TRBJ2-4; the match to TRBD1 covers 9 bases. Germline V gives CDR1 SEHNR, CDR2 FQNEAQ (reference sequence). V trimming: 4 bases; J trimming: 6 bases; junction bases outside the gene matches: 10. There are 16 residues in the CDR3. The chain's CDR3 is CASSSLTGGSGNIQYF. CDR3 coding DNA: TGTGCCAGCAGCTCTCTAACAGGGGGCTCGGGAAACATTCAGTACTTC. The whole variable domain, filled in from reference TRBV7-9 and TRBJ2-4, reads DTGVSQNPRHKITKRGQNVTFRCDPISEHNRLYWYRQTLGQGPEFLTYFQNEAQLEKSRLLSDRFSAERPKGSFSTLEIQRTEQGDSAMYLCASSSLTGGSGNIQYFGAGTRLSVL.

The rearrangement links TRBV5-6 to TRBJ1-2; D is unresolved. The CDR3 consists of 16 residues. Per the germline V gene, CDR1 is SGHDT and CDR2 is YYEEEE. V shed 4 bases and J shed 4 bases, with 20 bases lying between them. The CDR3 coding sequence is TGTGCCAGCAGCCAGGCCGGACGGGAAACCCGCTATGGCTACACCTTC. Encoded protein: CASSQAGRETRYGYTF.

Regarding this clone: The junction shows a germline mismatch at one end, possibly a read error. The V call is TRBV27, the J call TRBJ1-1; D might be TRBD1 (6 bases). The CDR3 has 13 residues. Germline values: CDR1 MNHEY, CDR2 SMNVEV (reference sequence). CDR3 sequence: CAGSNGGGSEAFF. CDR3 sequence (DNA): TGTGCCGGCAGTAACGGGGGCGGATCGGAAGCTTTCTTT.

The chain recombines TRBV2 with TRBJ2-3, with 8 nucleotides matching TRBD2. CDR1 and CDR2 (germline): SNHLY, FYNNEI. The V and J ends lost 5 bases and 12 bases, in that order; junction bases with no gene match: 4. The CDR3 extends over 11 amino acids. The CDR3 sequence is CASSIGGGQYF. The CDR3 nucleotides read TGTGCCAGCAGTATCGGGGGGGGTCAGTATTTT.

The chain uses TRBV4-1 and TRBJ1-1, with D possibly TRBD1 on 5 matching bases. Looked up from germline, CDR1 is MGHRA and CDR2 is YSYEKL. Deletions cut 5 bases from V and 1 base from J, with 11 bases between. The CDR3 spans 14 residues. The CDR3 DNA reads TGCGCCAGCAGCGATCTCAGGGAGAACACTGAAGCTTTCTTT. Protein sequence: CASSDLRENTEAFF.

This clone was counted once. The J gene is TRBJ1-2, the V gene TRBV7-9; 8 bases line up with TRBD1. The CDR3 contains 14 residues. Trimming removed 3 bases from V and 2 bases from J; junction bases left unmatched: 2. Germline loops: CDR1 SEHNR, CDR2 FQNEAQ (reference sequence). The CDR3 loop reads CASSFGQGNYGYTF. The CDR3 nucleotides are TGTGCCAGCAGCTTTGGACAGGGAAACTATGGCTACACCTTC. Complete variable domain (other parts from reference TRBV7-9 and TRBJ1-2): DTGVSQNPRHKITKRGQNVTFRCDPISEHNRLYWYRQTLGQGPEFLTYFQNEAQLEKSRLLSDRFSAERPKGSFSTLEIQRTEQGDSAMYLCASSFGQGNYGYTFGSGTRLTVV.

In regard to this clone: Distinct nucleotide sequences in the sample also encode this CDR3. The chain has TRBV7-9 and TRBJ1-5; weak D call: TRBD1 (5 bases). Germline V gene lookup returns CDR1 SEHNR and CDR2 FQNEAQ (reference sequence). Deletions cut 3 bases from V and 4 bases from J, with 7 bases between. The CDR3 consists of 13 residues. CDR3 sequence: CASSLGPNQPQHF. CDR3 coding DNA: TGTGCCAGCAGCTTGGGACCGAATCAGCCCCAGCATTTT.

V usage is TRBV4-1 and J usage is TRBJ2-3; 10 bases are a match to TRBD2. Germline loops: CDR1 MGHRA, CDR2 YSYEKL. The CDR3 length is 17 residues. V was clipped by 4 bases and J by 1 base; unmatched bases: 8. The CDR3 bases are TGCGCCAGCAGCCCGGGTTCCGGGACTAGCGGCACAGATACGCAGTATTTT. This gives the protein CASSPGSGTSGTDTQYF.

The chain uses TRBV4-1 and TRBJ2-7, with D uncertain. CDR1 MGHRA and CDR2 YSYEKL come from the germline V gene. V was shortened by 3 bases and J by 0 bases, with 3 bases between the two germline ends. CDR3 length: 12 amino acids. DNA of the CDR3: TGCGCCAGCAGCCAGTCCTCCTACGAGCAGTACTTC. Translated, it gives CASSQSSYEQYF.

This chain links TRBV13 with TRBJ2-5; 10 bases align to TRBD1. V shed 0 bases and J 5 bases; nucleotides not matched to a gene: 6. This CDR3 is 16 amino acids long. Germline CDR1 reads PRHDT; CDR2 reads FYEKMQ (reference sequence). In nucleotides, the CDR3 is TGTGCCAGCAGCTTAGGTGGGACAGGGGTGGCGGAGACCCAGTACTTC. Its translation is CASSLGGTGVAETQYF.

This chain joins TRBV7-6 and TRBJ2-1; D is possibly TRBD1 (5 bases). CDR1 and CDR2 from the germline V gene are SGHVS and FNYEAQ. V lost 1 base and J 5 bases, leaving 12 bases between the germline ends. The CDR3 is made up of 15 amino acids. The CDR3 loop reads CASSLVGRPNNEQFF. Here the CDR3 DNA reads TGTGCCAGCAGCTTAGTGGGGCGGCCCAACAATGAGCAGTTCTTC.